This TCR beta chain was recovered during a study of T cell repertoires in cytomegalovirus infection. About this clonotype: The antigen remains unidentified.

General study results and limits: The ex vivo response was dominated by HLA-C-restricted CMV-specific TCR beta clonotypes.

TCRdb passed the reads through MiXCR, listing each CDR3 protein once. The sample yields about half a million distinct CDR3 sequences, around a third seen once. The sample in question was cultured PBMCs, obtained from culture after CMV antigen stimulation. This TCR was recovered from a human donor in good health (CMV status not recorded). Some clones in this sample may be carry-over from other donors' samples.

CDR3 sequence reads: CASIWTSDSTDTQYF. In DNA form, the CDR3 reads TGTGCCAGCATCTGGACTAGCGATAGCACAGATACGCAGTATTTT. V is TRBV11-2 and J is TRBJ2-3; 9 nucleotides line up with TRBD2. V lost 7 bases and J lost 0; bases outside the gene matches: 5. The CDR3 is 15 residues long. Germline-derived CDR1 and CDR2 are SGHAT and FQNNGV.